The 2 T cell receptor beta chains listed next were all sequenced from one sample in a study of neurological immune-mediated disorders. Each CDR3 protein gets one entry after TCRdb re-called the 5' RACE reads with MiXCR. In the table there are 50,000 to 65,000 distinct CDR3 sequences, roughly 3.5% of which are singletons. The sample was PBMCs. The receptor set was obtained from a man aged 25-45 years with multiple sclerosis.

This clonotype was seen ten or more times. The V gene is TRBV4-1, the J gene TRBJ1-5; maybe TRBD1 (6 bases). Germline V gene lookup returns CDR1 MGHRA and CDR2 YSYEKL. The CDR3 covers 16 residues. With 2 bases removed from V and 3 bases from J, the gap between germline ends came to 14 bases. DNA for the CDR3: TGCGCCAGCAGCCAAAGGTCGGGGGGCGACAATCAGCCCCAGCATTTT. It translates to CASSQRSGGDNQPQHF.

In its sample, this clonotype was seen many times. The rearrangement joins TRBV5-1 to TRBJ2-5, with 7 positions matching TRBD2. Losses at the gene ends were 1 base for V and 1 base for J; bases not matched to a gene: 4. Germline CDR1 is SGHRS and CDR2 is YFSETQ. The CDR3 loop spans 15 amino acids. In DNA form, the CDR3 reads TGCGCCAGCAGCTTGAGCGGGGCGATCCAAGAGACCCAGTACTTC. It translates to CASSLSGAIQETQYF.